The rows below give T cell receptor beta chains drawn from one sample of a study of blood T cell repertoires in COVID-19. The data were produced by immunoSEQ multiplex PCR, yet TCRdb's version contains in-frame clones alone and is incomplete. The table shows about 250,000 clones, with approximately 83% occurring only once. The sequencing sample was made of peripheral blood. Receptors originate from a person aged 70 to 85 with COVID-19, enrolled during active disease. Each CDR3 is given with its conserved first and last residue. The order of the fields is clone size, D gene, V gene, CDR3 length, J gene, CDR3 DNA, CDR3 protein. D genes are given only for firm matches. A row's size may be missing; if present it is once, few, many or a size class.

few	-	TRBV7-3	16	TRBJ2-3	TGTGCCAGCAGCTTAACGGCTAGCATCTCAACAGATACGCAGTATTTT	CASSLTASISTDTQYF
-	TRBD1	TRBV5-6	15	TRBJ2-5	TGTGCCAGCAGCTTCGGGACAGGGAGGATGGAGACCCAGTACTTC	CASSFGTGRMETQYF
-	-	TRBV10-2	14	TRBJ1-6	TGCGCCAGCAGTGAGGGGGGGGGTAATTCACCCCTCCACTTT	CASSEGGGNSPLHF
-	-	TRBV28	13	TRBJ1-1	TGTGCCAGCAGGTGGGGGGGGACATCTCATGCTTTCTTT	CASRWGGTSHAFF
-	TRBD2	TRBV7-2	17	TRBJ2-1	TGTGCCAGCAGCTCCGGGACTAGCGGGGGGTTGAGGGGTGAGCAGTTCTTC	CASSSGTSGGLRGEQFF
-	-	TRBV7-8	16	TRBJ1-5	TGTGCCAGCAGCTTAGGAGTTGGGGGCGCGGATCAGCCCCAGCATTTT	CASSLGVGGADQPQHF
-	TRBD1	TRBV7-2	14	TRBJ2-7	TGTGCCAGCAGCTCGCGGACAGGGGCGGATGAGCAGTACTTC	CASSSRTGADEQYF
-	TRBD1	TRBV7-2	15	TRBJ1-2	TGTGCCAGCAGCGTGTTGACAGGGGGCGCTGGGGGCTACACCTTC	CASSVLTGGAGGYTF
-	TRBD2	TRBV5-1	19	TRBJ2-1	TGCGCCAGCAGCTTCCTCGGGACTAGCGGACCTGGAGGGGACAATGAGCAGTTCTTC	CASSFLGTSGPGGDNEQFF
-	TRBD1	TRBV2	15	TRBJ1-4	TGTGCCAGCAGCTCTGAGGACAGGGGGAATGAAAAACTGTTTTTT	CASSSEDRGNEKLFF
-	-	TRBV10-3	14	TRBJ1-1	TGTGCCATCAGTGTCGGGGGGGATACCACTGAAGCTTTCTTT	CAISVGGDTTEAFF
-	-	TRBV11-2	13	TRBJ2-5	TGTGCCAGCAGCTTAGATCGAGATGGGACCCAGTACTTC	CASSLDRDGTQYF
few	TRBD1	TRBV3-1/TRBV3-2	11	TRBJ1-1	TGTGCCAGCAGGCAGGGGGTAAGGGCTTTCTTT	CASRQGVRAFF
-	-	TRBV7-2	15	TRBJ2-5	TGTGCCAGCAGCTTAGCAAGGGACTTTACAGAGACCCAGTACTTC	CASSLARDFTETQYF
-	TRBD1	TRBV5-1	13	TRBJ1-2	TGCGCCAGCAGCCAGGGACAGATCTATGGCTACACCTTC	CASSQGQIYGYTF
-	-	TRBV7-9	16	TRBJ2-5	TGTGCCAGCAGCTTATACAGATTCGCCGAACAAGAGACCCAGTACTTC	CASSLYRFAEQETQYF
-	TRBD1	TRBV11-3	15	TRBJ1-1	TGTGCCAGCAGCTTAGGTGGACAGGGGGGTACTGAAGCTTTCTTT	CASSLGGQGGTEAFF
-	-	TRBV19	13	TRBJ1-3	TGTGCCAGTAGTCGATACACTGGAAACACCATATATTTT	CASSRYTGNTIYF
-	-	TRBV7-3	13	TRBJ1-1	TGTGCCAGCAGCTTAGGACAGTCCACTGAAGCTTTCTTT	CASSLGQSTEAFF
-	TRBD2	TRBV7-3	18	TRBJ2-2	TGTGCCAGCAGCTTAATACCCCTAGCGGGGGGAAACACCGGGGAGCTGTTTTTT	CASSLIPLAGGNTGELFF
once	-	TRBV11-1	14	TRBJ1-6	TGTGCCAGCAGCTTAGGACAGCTCAATTCACCCCTCCACTTT	CASSLGQLNSPLHF
-	-	TRBV7-8	16	TRBJ1-2	TGTGCCAGCAGCTTAGGGCGGCGGATTGGTACTGGGGGCTACACCTTC	CASSLGRRIGTGGYTF
-	TRBD1	TRBV7-8	18	TRBJ2-3	TGTGCCAGCAGCGGACAGGACTCTCGACTTTTTAGCACAGATACGCAGTATTTT	CASSGQDSRLFSTDTQYF
-	TRBD2	TRBV2	16	TRBJ2-5	TGTGCCAGCAGTGGGGGGGAAGCCGGGACTAGTGGGACCCAGTACTTC	CASSGGEAGTSGTQYF
-	-	TRBV30	15	TRBJ2-1	TGTGCCTGGGAGAACGGGGGAGGCACCTACAATGAGCAGTTCTTC	CAWENGGGTYNEQFF
-	TRBD1	TRBV9	15	TRBJ1-1	TGTGCCAGCAGCGTAGATCCTCAGGGGGCGGATGAAGCTTTCTTT	CASSVDPQGADEAFF
once	-	TRBV6-1	17	TRBJ1-2	TGTGCCAGCAGTGTCCAAAGTAGCAGGCGCCCGGGGGGCGGCTACACCTTC	CASSVQSSRRPGGGYTF
-	-	TRBV28	14	TRBJ1-4	TGTGCCAGCAGCCGTACAGGCGTCTTGGAAAAACTGTTTTTT	CASSRTGVLEKLFF
-	-	TRBV4-2	16	TRBJ2-1	TGTGCCAGCAGCCAAGAGACAACTTCCTCCTACAATGAGCAGTTCTTC	CASSQETTSSYNEQFF
few	TRBD1	TRBV28	13	TRBJ1-5	TGTGCCAGCAGGAACAGGGGCCCCAACCCCCAGCATTTT	CASRNRGPNPQHF
once	-	TRBV9	14	TRBJ2-1	TGTGCCAGCAGCGCTCGACAGGCCCAGAATGAGCAGTTCTTC	CASSARQAQNEQFF
-	TRBD1	TRBV18	13	TRBJ1-2	TGTGCCAGCTCTCTGGACAGGAACTATGGCTACACCTTC	CASSLDRNYGYTF
-	TRBD1	TRBV12-3/TRBV12-4	13	TRBJ1-4	TGTGCCAGCGCGACAGGGACTAATGAAAAACTGTTTTTT	CASATGTNEKLFF
-	-	TRBV6-5	16	TRBJ1-5	TGTGCCAGCAGTTACTCGCGGGTTACGAGCAATCAGCCCCAGCATTTT	CASSYSRVTSNQPQHF
-	-	TRBV19	15	TRBJ2-2	TGTGCCAGTAGTTCCCCGGGGGGCGGGGCCGGGAAGCTGTTTTTT	CASSSPGGGAGKLFF
-	TRBD2	TRBV5-5	16	TRBJ2-7	TGTGCCAGCAGCCTCCGGGAGGATGCGGCTCGCTACGAGCAGTACTTC	CASSLREDAARYEQYF
-	-	TRBV27	16	TRBJ1-6	TGTGCCAGCAGTCTACGGGGGGTTTTCTATAATTCACCCCTCCACTTT	CASSLRGVFYNSPLHF
-	-	TRBV6-1	15	TRBJ1-2	TGTGCCAGCAACTACAGGGATGGGGAGAACTATGGCTACACCTTC	CASNYRDGENYGYTF
-	-	TRBV5-8	15	TRBJ1-6	TGTGCCAGCAGCTTGGTGGGAGGGTCCAATTCACCCCTCCACTTT	CASSLVGGSNSPLHF
-	-	TRBV5-5	13	TRBJ1-2	TGTGCCAGCAGCTCAAGGGGGAACTATGGCTACACCTTC	CASSSRGNYGYTF
-	-	TRBV3-1/TRBV3-2	17	TRBJ1-6	TGTGCCAGCAGCCAAGGTGTCCCTACGTCCTATAATTCACCCCTCCACTTT	CASSQGVPTSYNSPLHF
-	-	TRBV10-3	13	TRBJ2-1	TGTGCCATCAAGGAGGGTTCCTACAATGAGCAGTTCTTC	CAIKEGSYNEQFF
-	TRBD1	TRBV7-9	16	TRBJ1-4	TGTGCCAGCAGCCACTCTAATGAGGGGACAGCGGAAAAACTGTTTTTT	CASSHSNEGTAEKLFF
few	-	TRBV6-5	13	TRBJ2-5	TGTGCCAGCAGTTACGAGGCTACGGAGACCCAGTACTTC	CASSYEATETQYF
-	-	TRBV4-1	15	TRBJ2-1	TGCGCCAGCAGCCCCTTTGGGCTAGCCAACAATGAGCAGTTCTTC	CASSPFGLANNEQFF
-	TRBD1	TRBV27	17	TRBJ1-5	TGTGCCAGCAGTAAATACAAAGGACAGGGATCTAATCAGCCCCAGCATTTT	CASSKYKGQGSNQPQHF
-	TRBD1	TRBV5-4	14	TRBJ2-3	TGTGCCAGCAGCACGGACAGGTTCACAGATACGCAGTATTTT	CASSTDRFTDTQYF
-	-	TRBV18	16	TRBJ2-2	TGTGCCAGCTCACCACCGGTGGGGACAACCACCGGGGAGCTGTTTTTT	CASSPPVGTTTGELFF
-	-	TRBV15	12	TRBJ2-7	TGTGCCACCAGCAGAGATTCCAGCGAGCAGTACTTC	CATSRDSSEQYF
-	TRBD2	TRBV29-1	13	TRBJ2-1	TGCAGCGTACCCGGGACTAGCGGGATCGAGCAGTTCTTC	CSVPGTSGIEQFF
-	TRBD1	TRBV5-5	12	TRBJ1-1	TGTGCCAGCAGCGGAACAGGGGCTGAAGCTTTCTTT	CASSGTGAEAFF
few	-	TRBV7-9	14	TRBJ2-5	TGTGCCAGCAGCTTAGGGGGCTTGAGAGAGACCCAGTACTTC	CASSLGGLRETQYF
-	TRBD1	TRBV7-2	15	TRBJ1-3	TGTGCCAGCAGCCCAACAGGGGGACCCGGAAACACCATATATTTT	CASSPTGGPGNTIYF
once	TRBD2	TRBV9	15	TRBJ2-7	TGTGCCAGCAGCGTATTAGCGGGAGGGCCCTACGAGCAGTACTTC	CASSVLAGGPYEQYF
once	-	TRBV30	13	TRBJ1-3	TGTGCCTGGCCCGGGGAGTCTGGAAACACCATATATTTT	CAWPGESGNTIYF
-	TRBD1	TRBV9	15	TRBJ1-1	TGTGCCAGCAGCCCCCGACAGGGGCGGAACACTGAAGCTTTCTTT	CASSPRQGRNTEAFF
-	-	TRBV6-2/TRBV6-3	15	TRBJ1-1	TGTGCCAGCAGCCCCCGCCTCGAGGTGAACACTGAAGCTTTCTTT	CASSPRLEVNTEAFF
-	-	TRBV28	13	TRBJ2-2	TGTGCCAGTTCCCTTGGGGGGTCCGGGGAGCTGTTTTTT	CASSLGGSGELFF
-	-	TRBV30	15	TRBJ1-6	TGTGCCTGGAGCGCACTTGGGCAGCTTGGTTCACCCCTCCACTTT	CAWSALGQLGSPLHF